What follows are 30 T cell receptor beta chains derived from one specimen sequenced in a study of siplizumab effects on memory and regulatory T cells (dated by TCRdb to between 2017 and 2020). Receptor libraries were prepared by the immunoSEQ multiplex PCR assay. Not all clones reach the TCRdb copy of this immuneACCESS table, which keeps in-frame sequences only. Checked studies attribute under half of the gap to unresolved V genes and leave the rest unexplained. The sample has about 100,000 clones on record, about 94% of them singletons. The ten largest clones take up approximately 1.2% of the sample. The sequencing input was CD4+ T cells sorted from blood. These receptors all come from a human donor in good health.

J is TRBJ2-1 and V is TRBV29-1, with 11 bases identical to TRBD2. CDR1 SQVTM and CDR2 ANQGSEA come from the germline V gene. The CDR3 length is 16 residues. J gave up 0 bases and V 4 bases, and 5 bases lay outside the gene matches. The DNA for the CDR3 is TGCAGCGTTGCTAGCGGGGGGATGAGCTCCTACAATGAGCAGTTCTTC. It yields the protein CSVASGGMSSYNEQFF.

This clone was counted a single time. The V gene is TRBV28, the J gene TRBJ1-5; no definite D call. The CDR3 spans 15 residues. V was pared by 7 bases and J by 2 bases, with 15 bases between. Germline assignment: CDR1 MDHEN and CDR2 SYDVKM. The chain's CDR3 is CASISTSAGNQPQHF. In nucleotides, the CDR3 is TGTGCCAGCATATCAACCTCAGCGGGCAATCAGCCCCAGCATTTT. The whole variable domain, filled in from reference TRBV28 and TRBJ1-5, reads DVKVTQSSRYLVKRTGEKVFLECVQDMDHENMFWYRQDPGLGLRLIYFSYDVKMKEKGDIPEGYSVSREKKERFSLILESASTNQTSMYLCASISTSAGNQPQHFGDGTRLSIL.

The chain uses TRBV4-1 and TRBJ1-6, with a tentative D call TRBD1 (5 bases). Germline loops: CDR1 MGHRA, CDR2 YSYEKL. V was clipped by 0 bases and J by 14 bases, with 17 bases between them. The CDR3 is 15 amino acids. The CDR3 spells CASSQDPGRLMTLHF. The CDR3 DNA reads TGCGCCAGCAGCCAAGATCCAGGGCGGCTCATGACCCTCCACTTT.

V gene TRBV28 combines with J gene TRBJ2-7, with 8 bases aligning to TRBD2. This CDR3 region has 16 residues. V was clipped by 6 bases and J by 3 bases; unmatched bases: 13. Per the germline V gene, CDR1 is MDHEN and CDR2 is SYDVKM. CDR3 nucleotides: TGTGCCAGCAGATTCGGGGGGGTTCCCACTCACTACGAGCAGTACTTC. Encoded protein: CASRFGGVPTHYEQYF.

This chain uses TRBV7-9 with TRBJ2-5, with 12 bases fitting TRBD2. Germline loops: CDR1 SEHNR, CDR2 FQNEAQ (reference sequence). This CDR3 is built from 15 residues. Trimming removed 4 bases from V and 2 bases from J; junction bases left unmatched: 2. The CDR3 loop reads CASSSGLAGQETQYF. CDR3 nucleotide sequence: TGTGCCAGCAGCTCAGGACTAGCGGGGCAAGAGACCCAGTACTTC.

The V call is TRBV15, the J call TRBJ1-4; a possible D gene is TRBD1 (5 bases). Trimming stripped 0 bases from V and 3 bases from J, with 14 bases between. CDR1 and CDR2 from the germline V gene are LNHNV and YYDKDF (reference sequence). The CDR3 covers 17 residues. CDR3 loop: CATSRDRQGRANEKLFF. In nucleotides, the CDR3 is TGTGCCACCAGCAGAGATCGGCAGGGTAGGGCTAATGAAAAACTGTTTTTT.

The V call is TRBV11-2, the J call TRBJ1-1, with D possibly being TRBD1 (6 bases). V lost 4 bases, J lost 4 bases, and 10 bases lay in between. Germline loops: CDR1 SGHAT, CDR2 FQNNGV. This CDR3 has 13 residues. DNA for the CDR3: TGTGCCAGCAGCTCGACCAGGGGCACTGAAGCTTTCTTT. Amino acid sequence: CASSSTRGTEAFF. The full variable domain, rest sourced from reference TRBV11-2 and TRBJ1-1, is EAGVAQSPRYKIIEKRQSVAFWCNPISGHATLYWYQQILGQGPKLLIQFQNNGVVDDSQLPKDRFSAERLKGVDSTLKIQPAKLEDSAVYLCASSSTRGTEAFFGQGTRLTVV.

The genes are TRBV6-1 and TRBJ2-4; D remains ambiguous. Trimming took off 8 bases at V and 5 bases at J, with 10 bases between the two ends. The CDR3 sequence is 12 residues long. CDR1 MNHNS and CDR2 SASEGT come from the germline V gene. CDR3 loop: CASGVVENIQYF. The CDR3 DNA sequence: TGTGCCAGCGGTGTTGTGGAAAACATTCAGTACTTC.

The gene calls are TRBV4-1 and TRBJ1-1; 9 bases align to TRBD1. J was trimmed by 3 bases and V by 0 bases; bases with no gene match: 20. CDR1 and CDR2 (germline): MGHRA, YSYEKL. The CDR3 extends over 21 amino acids. In nucleotides, the CDR3 is TGCGCCAGCAGCCAAGACGAGAATCGGGACAGGGCTATCGTGAAGGACACTGAAGCTTTCTTT. This codes for CASSQDENRDRAIVKDTEAFF.

The genes are TRBV7-8 and TRBJ2-7; D may be TRBD2 (6 bases). The CDR3 is 14 amino acids. V gave up 5 bases and J gave up 5 bases, with 16 bases separating them. The germline V gene encodes CDR1 SGHVS and CDR2 FQNEAQ. The CDR3 sequence is CASSHTRGAHEQYF. The CDR3 coding sequence is TGTGCCAGCAGCCATACACGCGGGGCCCACGAGCAGTACTTC. Full variable domain (missing parts from reference TRBV7-8 and TRBJ2-7): GAGVSQSPRYKVAKRGQDVALRCDPISGHVSLFWYQQALGQGPEFLTYFQNEAQLDKSGLPSDRFFAERPEGSVSTLKIQRTQQEDSAVYLCASSHTRGAHEQYFGPGTRLTVT.

The chain uses TRBV7-9 and TRBJ2-5; the D gene is possibly TRBD2 (6 bases). V lost 1 base to trimming and J lost 5 bases, with 11 bases between them. In germline, CDR1 is SEHNR, CDR2 FQNEAQ (reference sequence). The CDR3 sequence is 14 residues long. CDR3 in DNA: TGTGCCAGCAGCTTAGGGGGCGGAGGGGAGACCCAGTACTTC. Translation: CASSLGGGGETQYF.

The chain employs TRBV21-1 and TRBJ1-3. TRBV21-1 is a pseudogene. This CDR3 region has 15 residues. The CDR3 loop is CASRTDGASGNTIYF. CDR3 bases: TGTGCCAGCAGGACGGACGGGGCCTCTGGAAACACCATATATTTT.

The chain combines TRBV29-1 with TRBJ2-7; 8 bases map to TRBD2. Germline CDR1 SQVTM, CDR2 ANQGSEA. The ends lost 6 bases at V and 0 bases at J; junction bases unmatched: 7. The CDR3 length is 14 residues. DNA of the CDR3: TGCAGCGTAGCTAGCGGGTGGGACTCCTACGAGCAGTACTTC. It specifies CSVASGWDSYEQYF.

In DNA form, the CDR3 reads TGTGCCAGCGGGTACAGGGAGATAGGAGATACGCAGTATTTT. Its protein product is CASGYREIGDTQYF. The chain couples TRBV7-2 to TRBJ2-3; maybe TRBD1 (6 bases). The germline gives CDR1 SGHTA, CDR2 FQGNSA. Deletions cut 8 bases from V and 5 bases from J, with 17 bases between. The CDR3 is made up of 14 amino acids. Complete variable domain (other parts from reference TRBV7-2 and TRBJ2-3): GAGVSQSPSNKVTEKGKDVELRCDPISGHTALYWYRQSLGQGLEFLIYFQGNSAPDKSGLPSDRFSAERTGGSVSTLTIQRTQQEDSAVYLCASGYREIGDTQYFGPGTRLTVL.

The genes are TRBV7-2 and TRBJ1-2, with D hard to call. The V gene's germline CDR1 is SGHTA and CDR2 FQGNSA. CDR3 length: 13 amino acids. Trimming cost V 4 bases and J 4 bases, with 10 bases left between them. CDR3 in DNA: TGTGCCAGCAGCTCAGCTTATTCCTATGGCTACACCTTC. It translates to CASSSAYSYGYTF. The variable domain in full, with the rest retrieved from reference TRBV7-2 and TRBJ1-2, is GAGVSQSPSNKVTEKGKDVELRCDPISGHTALYWYRQSLGQGLEFLIYFQGNSAPDKSGLPSDRFSAERTGGSVSTLTIQRTQQEDSAVYLCASSSAYSYGYTFGSGTRLTVV.

The V and J genes are TRBV28 and TRBJ1-2; TRBD1 agrees at 9 bases. This CDR3 has 15 residues. The V and J ends lost 6 bases and 4 bases, in that order; junction bases with no gene match: 9. Germline CDR1 and CDR2: MDHEN and SYDVKM. The CDR3 is CASSYRGRGSYGYTF. DNA for the CDR3: TGTGCCAGCAGCTACAGGGGGCGTGGGTCCTATGGCTACACCTTC.

The chain links TRBV4-2 to TRBJ2-7, with D tentatively TRBD2 (6 bases). V lost 4 bases, J lost 4 bases, and 20 bases lay in between. From germline, CDR1 is LGHNA and CDR2 YNFKEQ. This CDR3 has 16 amino acids. The CDR3 loop reads CASSPGGGFEEYEQYF. The DNA of the CDR3 is TGTGCCAGCAGCCCAGGTGGGGGGTTCGAAGAGTACGAGCAGTACTTC.

This clone was observed a single time. The V and J genes are TRBV13 and TRBJ1-2; no definite D call. V gave up 5 bases and J gave up 8 bases, with 12 bases separating them. From germline, CDR1 is PRHDT and CDR2 FYEKMQ (reference sequence). The length of the CDR3 is 12 residues. Here the CDR3 reads CASSLRTGGYTF. CDR3 in DNA: TGTGCCAGCAGCCTCCGAACGGGAGGCTACACCTTC.

V is TRBV10-1 and J is TRBJ2-2; D remains ambiguous. CDR1 and CDR2 (germline): WNHNN, SYGVQD (reference sequence). The CDR3 has 13 residues. The ends were cut back, 6 bases at V and 2 bases at J, with 7 bases in the middle. CDR3 region: CASRASNTGELFF. In DNA, the CDR3 is TGCGCCAGCAGGGCCAGTAACACCGGGGAGCTGTTTTTT.

In nucleotides, the CDR3 is TGTGCCAGCAGCTCCGGGACGGCGAACACTGAAGCTTTCTTT. Translating it yields CASSSGTANTEAFF. V usage is TRBV9 and J usage is TRBJ1-1; D is perhaps TRBD1 (5 bases). Per the germline V gene, CDR1 is SGDLS and CDR2 is YYNGEE. The CDR3 contains 14 residues. Trimming stripped 4 bases from V and 1 base from J, with 11 bases between.

This rearrangement joins TRBV28 to TRBJ2-7; D gene unclear. Germline loops: CDR1 MDHEN, CDR2 SYDVKM. The CDR3 runs 12 residues. Deletions cut 2 bases from V and 5 bases from J, with 7 bases between. For the CDR3, the DNA is TGTGCCAGCAGTTTACGGGTTAACGAGCAGTACTTC. Translated: CASSLRVNEQYF.

V usage is TRBV2 and J usage is TRBJ1-6; weak D call: TRBD1 (6 bases). Trimming took 6 bases from V and 7 from J, leaving 19 bases between them. The CDR3 runs 16 residues. Germline-derived CDR1 and CDR2 are SNHLY and FYNNEI. In nucleotides, the CDR3 is TGTGCCAGCAGATCCGACAGGATGGCAAAAAATTCACCCCTCCACTTT. This sequence encodes CASRSDRMAKNSPLHF.

The CDR3 DNA follows: TGTGCCACCAGCAGAGAGGACAGGGCGCTAGAGACCCAGTACTTC. Protein: CATSREDRALETQYF. V and J are TRBV15 and TRBJ2-5, with TRBD1 matching 8 bases. CDR1 and CDR2 (germline): LNHNV, YYDKDF (reference sequence). V shed 0 bases and J 4 bases; nucleotides not matched to a gene: 4. CDR3 length equals 15 residues. The whole variable domain, filled in from reference TRBV15 and TRBJ2-5, reads DAMVIQNPRYQVTQFGKPVTLSCSQTLNHNVMYWYQQKSSQAPKLLFHYYDKDFNNEADTPDNFQSRRPNTSFCFLDIRSPGLGDTAMYLCATSREDRALETQYFGPGTRLLVL.

This clone appeared a single time. V gene TRBV6-4 combines with J gene TRBJ2-2, with TRBD2 matching 9 bases. CDR1 and CDR2 (germline): MRHNA, SNTAGT. The trim removed 0 bases at V and 4 bases at J, leaving 0 bases unmatched. There are 15 residues in the CDR3. The CDR3 DNA follows: TGTGCCAGCAGTGACTCTAGCGGGAGCACCGGGGAGCTGTTTTTT. It yields the protein CASSDSSGSTGELFF.

The chain is built from TRBV18 and TRBJ2-2; the match to TRBD1 covers 10 bases. V was pared by 5 bases and J by 4 bases, with 13 bases of the junction left unmatched. The length of the CDR3 is 18 residues. Germline CDR1 KGHSH, CDR2 LQKENI. Written as DNA, the CDR3 is TGTGCCAGCTCAGACAGGGGGCAAGGCGTATTTACCACCGGGGAGCTGTTTTTT. It is translated as CASSDRGQGVFTTGELFF. Variable domain in full (rest from reference TRBV18 and TRBJ2-2): NAGVMQNPRHLVRRRGQEARLRCSPMKGHSHVYWYRQLPEEGLKFMVYLQKENIIDESGMPKERFSAEFPKEGPSILRIQQVVRGDSAAYFCASSDRGQGVFTTGELFFGEGSRLTVL.

To note about this clone: This CDR3 is also generated by other DNA sequences in the sample. J is TRBJ1-1 and V is TRBV28; D is possibly TRBD1 (6 bases). The CDR3 has 14 residues. The V end was cut by 6 bases, the J end by 3 bases, with 14 bases between. In germline, CDR1 is MDHEN, CDR2 SYDVKM. DNA for the CDR3: TGTGCCAGCAGGTCCGGGGGGCCTGACACTGAAGCTTTCTTT. This codes for CASRSGGPDTEAFF.

This chain links TRBV7-9 with TRBJ1-5; maybe TRBD1 (5 bases). The V and J ends lost 1 base and 5 bases respectively, with 15 bases between them. The CDR3 runs to 16 residues. In germline, CDR1 is SEHNR, CDR2 FQNEAQ (reference sequence). CDR3 sequence reads: CASSLVGRGRDQPQHF. The CDR3 DNA reads as TGTGCCAGCAGCTTAGTGGGTAGGGGACGGGATCAGCCCCAGCATTTT.

V usage is TRBV7-9 and J usage is TRBJ2-5; 8 bases agree with TRBD2. This CDR3 spans 13 amino acids. Germline assignment: CDR1 SEHNR and CDR2 FQNEAQ (reference sequence). V was clipped by 7 bases and J by 4 bases; unmatched bases: 5. This CDR3 reads CASNSGNTETQYF. DNA of the CDR3: TGTGCCAGCAATAGCGGGAATACAGAGACCCAGTACTTC.

The rearrangement links TRBV5-4 to TRBJ2-7; no definite D call. Germline V lookup: CDR1 SGHNT, CDR2 YYREEE (reference sequence). Trimming pared 2 bases from V and 6 bases from J, leaving 9 bases between. This CDR3 has 12 residues. In nucleotides, the CDR3 is TGTGCCAGCAGCTTTACAACTTCCGAGCAGTACTTC. Its protein is CASSFTTSEQYF.

The J gene is TRBJ1-4, the V gene TRBV7-9; D is unresolved. V was trimmed by 4 bases and J by 6 bases, leaving 15 bases between them. CDR3 length equals 15 residues. CDR1 is SEHNR, CDR2 FQNEAQ, per germline (reference sequence). The CDR3 loop reads CASSSARPVHEKLFF. DNA of the CDR3: TGTGCCAGCAGCTCAGCCCGTCCGGTGCATGAAAAACTGTTTTTT.